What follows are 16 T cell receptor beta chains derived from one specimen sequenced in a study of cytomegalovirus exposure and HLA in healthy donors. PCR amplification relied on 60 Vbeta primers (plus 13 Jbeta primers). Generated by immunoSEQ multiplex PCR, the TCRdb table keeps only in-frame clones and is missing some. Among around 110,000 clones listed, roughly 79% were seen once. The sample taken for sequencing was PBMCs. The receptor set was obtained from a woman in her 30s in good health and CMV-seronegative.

Here the CDR3 DNA reads TGTGCCAGTACTAACAGGGAAAACACTGAAGCTTTCTTT. Translating it yields CASTNRENTEAFF. This chain links TRBV19 with TRBJ1-1; a weak D match, TRBD1 (6 bases). This CDR3 comprises 13 residues. Germline CDR1 LNHDA, CDR2 SQIVND (reference sequence). V gave up 7 bases and J gave up 2 bases, with 11 bases separating them.

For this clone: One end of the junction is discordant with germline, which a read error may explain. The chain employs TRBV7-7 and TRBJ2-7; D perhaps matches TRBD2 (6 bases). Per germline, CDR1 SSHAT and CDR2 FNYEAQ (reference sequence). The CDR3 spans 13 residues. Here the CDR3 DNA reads TGTGCTAGCAGCTTGGCGAAGGGAGGCGAGCAGTACTTC. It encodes CASSLAKGGEQYF.

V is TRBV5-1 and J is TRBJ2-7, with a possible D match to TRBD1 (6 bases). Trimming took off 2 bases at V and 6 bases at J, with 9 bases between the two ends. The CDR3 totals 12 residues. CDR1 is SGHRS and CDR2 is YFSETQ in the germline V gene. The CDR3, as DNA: TGCGCCAGCAGCTTTGCCAGGGGCGAGCAGTACTTC. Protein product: CASSFARGEQYF.

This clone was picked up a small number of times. CDR3 protein: CASSPGQGEFYEQYF. CDR3 coding DNA: TGTGCCAGCAGCCCCGGACAGGGTGAATTCTACGAGCAGTACTTC. The chain combines TRBV5-4 with TRBJ2-7; 8 bases are a match to TRBD1. After removal of 4 bases from V and 3 bases from J, the junction contained 9 bases not matched to a gene. The germline gives CDR1 SGHNT, CDR2 YYREEE (reference sequence). The CDR3 covers 15 residues.

The CDR3 DNA follows: TGTGCCAGTAGTACCCCTGGAGGGAGCAATGAGCAGTTCTTC. Protein product: CASSTPGGSNEQFF. The chain links TRBV19 to TRBJ2-1; a possible D gene is TRBD2 (6 bases). The V gene's germline CDR1 is LNHDA and CDR2 SQIVND (reference sequence). The CDR3 has 14 amino acids. V was cut by 4 bases and J by 6 bases, with 13 bases left in between.

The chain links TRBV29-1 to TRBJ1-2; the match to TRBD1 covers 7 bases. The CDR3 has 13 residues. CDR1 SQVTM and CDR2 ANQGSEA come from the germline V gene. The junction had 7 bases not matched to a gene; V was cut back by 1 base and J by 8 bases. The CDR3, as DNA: TGCAGCGTTGAAGTCGGAGGGGGCGGGGGCTACACCTTC. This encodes CSVEVGGGGGYTF.

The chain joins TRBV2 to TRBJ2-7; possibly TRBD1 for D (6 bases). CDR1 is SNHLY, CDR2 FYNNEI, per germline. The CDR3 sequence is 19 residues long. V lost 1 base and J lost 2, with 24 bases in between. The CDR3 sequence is CASSEVIFWGVDRTYEQYF. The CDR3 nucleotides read TGTGCCAGCAGTGAAGTGATCTTTTGGGGCGTGGACAGAACCTACGAGCAGTACTTC.

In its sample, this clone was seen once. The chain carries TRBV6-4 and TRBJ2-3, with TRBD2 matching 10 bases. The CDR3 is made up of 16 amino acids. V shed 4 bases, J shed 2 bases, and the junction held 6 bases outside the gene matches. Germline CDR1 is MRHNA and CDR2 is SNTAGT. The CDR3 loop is CASSVLAGRNTDTQYF. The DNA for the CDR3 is TGTGCCAGCAGTGTACTAGCGGGACGAAACACAGATACGCAGTATTTT.

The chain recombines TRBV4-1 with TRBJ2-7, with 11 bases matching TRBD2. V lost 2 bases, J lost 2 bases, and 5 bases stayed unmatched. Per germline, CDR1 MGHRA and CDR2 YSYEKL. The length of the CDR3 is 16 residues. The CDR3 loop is CASSQRATSGTYEQYF. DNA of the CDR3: TGCGCCAGCAGCCAAAGGGCGACTAGCGGGACCTACGAGCAGTACTTC.

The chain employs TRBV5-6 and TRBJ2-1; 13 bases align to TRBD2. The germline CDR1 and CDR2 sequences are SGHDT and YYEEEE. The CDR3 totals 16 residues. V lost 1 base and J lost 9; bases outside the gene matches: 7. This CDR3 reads CASSLRLAGGFREQFF. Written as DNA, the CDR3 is TGTGCCAGCAGCTTGAGACTAGCGGGAGGTTTTCGTGAGCAGTTCTTC.

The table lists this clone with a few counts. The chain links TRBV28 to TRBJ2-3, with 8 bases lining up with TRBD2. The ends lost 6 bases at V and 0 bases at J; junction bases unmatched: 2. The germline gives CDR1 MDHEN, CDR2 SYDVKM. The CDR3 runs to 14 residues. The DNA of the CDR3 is TGTGCCAGCAGGGTAGCGGGAAGCACAGATACGCAGTATTTT. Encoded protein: CASRVAGSTDTQYF.

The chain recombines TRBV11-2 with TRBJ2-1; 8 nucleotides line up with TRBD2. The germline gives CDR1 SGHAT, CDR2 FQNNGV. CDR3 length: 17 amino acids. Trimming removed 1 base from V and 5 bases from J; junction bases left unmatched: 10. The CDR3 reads CASSLVFSNSGDNEQFF. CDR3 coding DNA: TGTGCCAGCAGCTTAGTTTTCTCGAATAGCGGGGACAATGAGCAGTTCTTC. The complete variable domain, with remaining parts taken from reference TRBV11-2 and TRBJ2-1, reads EAGVAQSPRYKIIEKRQSVAFWCNPISGHATLYWYQQILGQGPKLLIQFQNNGVVDDSQLPKDRFSAERLKGVDSTLKIQPAKLEDSAVYLCASSLVFSNSGDNEQFFGPGTRLTVL.

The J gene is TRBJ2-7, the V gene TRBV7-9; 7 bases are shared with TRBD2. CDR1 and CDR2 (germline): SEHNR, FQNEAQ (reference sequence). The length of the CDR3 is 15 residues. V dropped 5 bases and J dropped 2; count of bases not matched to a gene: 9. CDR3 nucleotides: TGTGCCAGCAGCGCCATCCGGGGGGACCCCTACGAGCAGTACTTC. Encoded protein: CASSAIRGDPYEQYF.

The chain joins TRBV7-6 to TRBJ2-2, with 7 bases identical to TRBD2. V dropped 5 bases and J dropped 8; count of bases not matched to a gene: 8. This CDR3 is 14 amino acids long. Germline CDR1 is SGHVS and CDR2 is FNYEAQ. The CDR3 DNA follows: TGTGCCAGCAGCCGAGGACTAGTCCCGGGGGAGCTGTTTTTT. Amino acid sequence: CASSRGLVPGELFF.

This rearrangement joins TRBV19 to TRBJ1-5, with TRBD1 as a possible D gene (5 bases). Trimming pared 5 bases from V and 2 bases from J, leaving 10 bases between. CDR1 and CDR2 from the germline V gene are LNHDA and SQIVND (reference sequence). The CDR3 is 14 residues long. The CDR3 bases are TGTGCCAGTAGTCGGTGGGGGGGCAATCAGCCCCAGCATTTT. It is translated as CASSRWGGNQPQHF.

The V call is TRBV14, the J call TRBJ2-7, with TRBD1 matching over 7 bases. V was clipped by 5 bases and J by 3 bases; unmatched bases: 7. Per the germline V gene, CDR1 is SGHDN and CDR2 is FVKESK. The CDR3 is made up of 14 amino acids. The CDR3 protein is CASSYGQVFYEQYF. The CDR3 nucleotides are TGTGCCAGCAGCTACGGACAGGTCTTCTACGAGCAGTACTTC.